The source of this T cell receptor beta chain is a study of shared clonotypes between healthy human individuals. Study results and limitations: Richness estimates generally favored naive over memory subsets.

A roughly 200 ng quantity of DNA, 25,000 to 35,000 T cell genomes, went into the sorted-subset replicate PCRs. Assay: immunoSEQ multiplex PCR; the TCRdb copy retains only in-frame clones and omits some. Of around 940,000 clones in the sample, over 60% were seen once. Subsets obtained from CD4+ cells comprised CD45RA+ naive and CD45RA-negative memory cells. As to this clone: Its antigen is currently unknown.

This sequence originates from a man aged 18 to 29 in good health. The source material was memory CD4+ T cells sorted from blood. As to subset: CD45RA-negative fraction.

CDR3 DNA sequence: TGTGCCAGCAGCATGGACAGGGCAGGCACTGAAGCTTTCTTT. The encoded protein is CASSMDRAGTEAFF. The chain recombines TRBV7-2 with TRBJ1-1; 8 bases match TRBD1. V gave up 5 bases and J gave up 4 bases; unmatched junction bases: 6. Germline CDR1 reads SGHTA; CDR2 reads FQGNSA. CDR3 length equals 14 residues.